This TCR beta chain derives from a study of T-cell reconstitution after alpha-beta-depleted transplantation in children. Per the germline V gene, CDR1 is MNHEY and CDR2 is SMNVEV (reference sequence). This CDR3 region has 11 residues. V lost 2 bases and J 6 bases, leaving 5 bases between the germline ends. This sample's TCRbeta library carried unique molecular identifier barcodes. From the PCR reads, TCRdb called clonotypes with MiXCR, one entry per CDR3 protein. This sample yields about 210,000 distinct CDR3 sequences, of which roughly 15% are seen a single time; about 41% belongs to the top ten. This clonotype was seen more than once but under ten times. The target antigen is unknown. Study-level findings and limits: From newly produced T cells came most of the T-cell counts and diversity one year after transplant.

This receptor was taken from a male patient under 10 years old who had a stem cell transplant for acute lymphoblastic leukemia, so the T cells may come from the graft donor. Source: PBMCs, mostly from graft donor cells, taken 360 days after TCRalphabeta/CD19-depleted stem cell transplant. The chain is built from TRBV27 and TRBJ2-7; tentative D call: TRBD2 (5 bases). As DNA, the CDR3 is TGTGCCAGCAGTTTAGAGGGCGAGCAGTACTTC. This translates into CASSLEGEQYF.